Shown below are 18 T cell receptor beta chains from a single sample sequenced in a study of T cell responses to AZD1222 COVID-19 vaccine. Only in-frame clones appear in the TCRdb table, and some are missing; sequencing was by immunoSEQ multiplex PCR. The table shows 150,000 to 190,000 clones, with roughly nine tenths occurring only once. The sample consisted of peripheral blood, taken after recovery from COVID-19. Receptors were obtained from an adult who had recovered from COVID-19.

This clone was counted once. V gene TRBV19 combines with J gene TRBJ1-3; D is undetermined. Germline CDR1 reads LNHDA; CDR2 reads SQIVND (reference sequence). The CDR3 length is 15 residues. The V end was cut by 10 bases, the J end by 2 bases, with 18 bases between. CDR3 coding DNA: TGTGCCACCTCTATTCGGGAGTTTGCTGGAAACACCATATATTTT. This encodes CATSIREFAGNTIYF.

The rearrangement links TRBV5-1 to TRBJ2-2; D is unresolved. Germline CDR1 SGHRS, CDR2 YFSETQ. The CDR3 length is 13 residues. V shed 1 base and J shed 3 bases, with 4 bases lying between them. The CDR3 here is CASSLQDTGELFF. In nucleotides, the CDR3 is TGCGCCAGCAGCTTGCAAGACACCGGGGAGCTGTTTTTT.

This rearrangement joins TRBV18 to TRBJ1-2; maybe TRBD1 (6 bases). The CDR3 sequence is 14 residues long. Per the germline V gene, CDR1 is KGHSH and CDR2 is LQKENI. The V gene lost 2 bases and the J gene lost 8 bases, with 15 bases spanning the gap. CDR3 loop: CASSPGSPRGGYTF. The CDR3 nucleotides are TGTGCCAGCTCACCAGGTAGCCCCAGGGGCGGCTACACCTTC.

The V and J genes are TRBV7-9 and TRBJ1-5; no clear D. Trimming shortened V by 1 base and J by 9 bases, and 10 bases separated the two germline ends. CDR1 and CDR2 (germline): SEHNR, FQNEAQ (reference sequence). The CDR3 consists of 13 residues. The CDR3 bases are TGTGCCAGCAGCTTAGTTGGGGTGGGGCCCCAGCATTTT. Amino acids: CASSLVGVGPQHF.

The gene calls are TRBV28 and TRBJ2-2, with D possibly TRBD2 on 5 matching bases. V was shortened by 2 bases and J by 0 bases, with 16 bases between the two germline ends. Germline values: CDR1 MDHEN, CDR2 SYDVKM. The CDR3 is 18 amino acids. The CDR3 coding sequence is TGTGCCAGCAGTTTAGTTCCGGGGTCGGAATCGAACACCGGGGAGCTGTTTTTT. The encoded protein is CASSLVPGSESNTGELFF.

This chain joins TRBV19 and TRBJ2-7, with TRBD1 matching 7 bases. Germline V gene sequence: CDR1 LNHDA, CDR2 SQIVND (reference sequence). The V gene end was trimmed by 3 bases and the J gene end by 2 bases; junction bases not matched to a gene: 13. The CDR3 length is 17 residues. The DNA for the CDR3 is TGTGCCAGTAGTATCAGGGTCGGACAGGAGATCCCCTACGAGCAGTACTTC. Translated, it gives CASSIRVGQEIPYEQYF.

The chain recombines TRBV7-2 with TRBJ1-4; possible D gene TRBD1, 6 bases. Per the germline V gene, CDR1 is SGHTA and CDR2 is FQGNSA. V was pared by 3 bases and J by 2 bases, with 10 bases between. The CDR3 length is 15 residues. The CDR3 DNA is TGTGCCAGCAGCTTTACAGGGCAGACTAATGAAAAACTGTTTTTT. This gives the protein CASSFTGQTNEKLFF.

V usage is TRBV5-6 and J usage is TRBJ1-1, with D possibly matching TRBD1 (6 bases). This CDR3 contains 15 residues. V was clipped by 2 bases and J by 9 bases, with 20 bases between them. Germline values: CDR1 SGHDT, CDR2 YYEEEE. The CDR3 loop reads CASSFRPGATSQAFF. The CDR3 nucleotides read TGTGCCAGCAGCTTTCGCCCAGGGGCCACCTCGCAAGCTTTCTTT.

The chain recombines TRBV6-6 with TRBJ2-1; 10 bases are shared with TRBD1. This CDR3 spans 15 amino acids. V shed 2 bases and J 3 bases; nucleotides not matched to a gene: 1. Germline V lookup: CDR1 MNHNY, CDR2 SVGAGI (reference sequence). DNA for the CDR3: TGTGCCAGCAGTTACGGGACAGGGGTCTACAATGAGCAGTTCTTC. Translating gives CASSYGTGVYNEQFF.

V is TRBV27 and J is TRBJ1-2; no clear D gene. Germline values: CDR1 MNHEY, CDR2 SMNVEV (reference sequence). The CDR3 is made up of 14 amino acids. Trimming pared 2 bases from V and 1 base from J, leaving 8 bases between. This CDR3 is CASSLKGHNYGYTF. The DNA for the CDR3 is TGTGCCAGCAGTTTAAAGGGCCATAACTATGGCTACACCTTC.

This clone was recorded once. J is TRBJ2-1 and V is TRBV5-1; 8 bases agree with TRBD2. V lost 3 bases and J lost 7; bases outside the gene matches: 15. The germline V gene encodes CDR1 SGHRS and CDR2 YFSETQ. CDR3 length equals 17 residues. CDR3 loop: CASSWGILAAGGNEQFF. The CDR3 region has the DNA TGCGCCAGCAGCTGGGGGATACTAGCGGCGGGTGGGAATGAGCAGTTCTTC.

This clone was seen only once. The V and J genes are TRBV7-9 and TRBJ2-1; D is unclear. V lost 1 base and J lost 8, with 3 bases in between. This CDR3 contains 11 residues. The germline V gene has CDR1 SEHNR and CDR2 FQNEAQ (reference sequence). DNA of the CDR3: TGTGCCAGCAGCTTAGGCGATGAGCAGTTCTTC. It encodes CASSLGDEQFF. The whole variable domain, filled in from reference TRBV7-9 and TRBJ2-1, reads DTGVSQNPRHKITKRGQNVTFRCDPISEHNRLYWYRQTLGQGPEFLTYFQNEAQLEKSRLLSDRFSAERPKGSFSTLEIQRTEQGDSAMYLCASSLGDEQFFGPGTRLTVL.

The gene calls are TRBV5-6 and TRBJ1-1, with D possibly being TRBD1 (6 bases). The CDR3 runs to 15 residues. Germline V gene data show CDR1 as SGHDT and CDR2 as YYEEEE. Trimming shortened V by 4 bases and J by 1 base, and 14 bases separated the two germline ends. The CDR3 loop reads CASSHIDRRNTEAFF. DNA for the CDR3: TGTGCCAGCAGCCATATCGACAGGAGGAACACTGAAGCTTTCTTT.

This rearrangement joins TRBV6-5 to TRBJ2-7; 8 bases are shared with TRBD2. The V and J ends lost 8 bases and 0 bases, in that order; junction bases with no gene match: 6. Germline CDR1 and CDR2: MNHEY and SVGAGI. This CDR3 is built from 14 residues. CDR3 region: CASEAGGVSYEQYF. CDR3 nucleotides: TGTGCCAGCGAGGCGGGGGGCGTCTCCTACGAGCAGTACTTC.

The V and J genes are TRBV25-1 and TRBJ2-7, with D perhaps matching TRBD2 (5 bases). Germline CDR1 reads MGHDK; CDR2 reads SYGVNS. This CDR3 has 15 amino acids. The germline V and J ends were trimmed by 3 bases and 4 bases, with 16 bases remaining between them. This CDR3 is CASSEATLDQYEQYF. As DNA, the CDR3 is TGTGCCAGCAGTGAGGCGACACTAGATCAATACGAGCAGTACTTC.

V and J are TRBV28 and TRBJ1-5; the match to TRBD1 covers 7 bases. V shed 3 bases, J shed 6 bases, and the junction held 5 bases outside the gene matches. This CDR3 region has 14 residues. Germline CDR1 and CDR2: MDHEN and SYDVKM. DNA of the CDR3: TGTGCCAGCAGTTTTCACACAGGGGCTCAGCCCCAGCATTTT. This encodes CASSFHTGAQPQHF. Full variable domain (missing parts from reference TRBV28 and TRBJ1-5): DVKVTQSSRYLVKRTGEKVFLECVQDMDHENMFWYRQDPGLGLRLIYFSYDVKMKEKGDIPEGYSVSREKKERFSLILESASTNQTSMYLCASSFHTGAQPQHFGDGTRLSIL.

The CDR3 DNA follows: TGTGCCAGCACCACCGGACAAACTCCCTCCTACGAGCAGTACTTC. Amino acids: CASTTGQTPSYEQYF. This chain connects TRBV28 to TRBJ2-7; D may be TRBD1 (5 bases). This CDR3 has 15 residues. Trimming left V 7 bases short and J 0 bases short, with 16 bases between. Germline V gene sequence: CDR1 MDHEN, CDR2 SYDVKM.

This clone was seen a single time. The rearrangement joins TRBV7-6 to TRBJ2-2; D is undetermined. V gave up 2 bases and J gave up 0 bases, with 7 bases separating them. Germline V gene data show CDR1 as SGHVS and CDR2 as FNYEAQ. CDR3 length equals 15 residues. CDR3 sequence: CASSLSQPNTGELFF. CDR3 in DNA: TGTGCCAGCAGCTTAAGCCAGCCGAACACCGGGGAGCTGTTTTTT.